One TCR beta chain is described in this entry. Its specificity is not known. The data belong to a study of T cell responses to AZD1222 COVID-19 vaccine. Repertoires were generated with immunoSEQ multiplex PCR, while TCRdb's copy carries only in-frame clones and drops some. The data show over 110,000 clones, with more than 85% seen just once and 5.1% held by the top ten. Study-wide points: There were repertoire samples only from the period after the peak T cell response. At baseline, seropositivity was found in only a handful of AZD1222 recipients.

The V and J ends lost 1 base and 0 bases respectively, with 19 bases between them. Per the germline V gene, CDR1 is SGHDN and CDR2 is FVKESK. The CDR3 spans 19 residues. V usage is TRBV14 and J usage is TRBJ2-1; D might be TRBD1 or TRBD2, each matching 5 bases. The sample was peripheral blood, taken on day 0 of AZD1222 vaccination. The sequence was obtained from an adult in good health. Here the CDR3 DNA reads TGTGCCAGCAGCCAAGCAATCGGGGCGTTATCCTTCTCCTACAATGAGCAGTTCTTC. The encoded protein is CASSQAIGALSFSYNEQFF.